A single sample gave rise to the 17 T cell receptor beta chains below, sequenced in a study of blood T cell repertoires in COVID-19. The method was immunoSEQ multiplex PCR; TCRdb's version includes in-frame clones alone and lacks a portion of them. The profile shows about 120,000 clones, 87% of them singletons. Sequencing used peripheral blood. The receptors stem from a human donor in a cohort sampled during active COVID-19.

The chain is built from TRBV27 and TRBJ2-5; D possibly corresponds to TRBD1 (5 bases). Trimming cost V 8 bases and J 9 bases, with 19 bases left between them. The CDR3 extends over 13 amino acids. CDR1 is MNHEY, CDR2 SMNVEV, per germline (reference sequence). The CDR3: CASGSTGEMAQYF. CDR3 coding DNA: TGTGCCAGCGGATCCACAGGAGAGATGGCCCAGTACTTC.

V and J are TRBV10-3 and TRBJ2-7, with 11 bases fitting TRBD2. The CDR3 contains 17 residues. CDR1 is ENHRY and CDR2 is SYGVKD in the germline V gene. V was clipped by 0 bases and J by 5 bases; unmatched bases: 9. In DNA form, the CDR3 reads TGTGCCATCAGTGAGTCCTTAGGGACTAGCGGTACTGACGAGCAGTACTTC. Amino acid sequence: CAISESLGTSGTDEQYF.

This rearrangement joins TRBV5-1 to TRBJ2-5, with a tentative D call TRBD2 (6 bases). CDR1 SGHRS and CDR2 YFSETQ come from the germline V gene. The V end was cut by 9 bases, the J end by 1 base, with 16 bases between. The CDR3 runs to 14 residues. CDR3 region: CATQQGGPQETQYF. The CDR3 coding sequence is TGCGCCACCCAACAAGGAGGGCCCCAAGAGACCCAGTACTTC.

The rearrangement links TRBV7-2 to TRBJ1-3, with 9 nucleotides matching TRBD1. V lost 5 bases, J lost 4 bases, and 6 bases stayed unmatched. The length of the CDR3 is 15 residues. The germline gives CDR1 SGHTA, CDR2 FQGNSA. As DNA, the CDR3 is TGTGCCAGCAGCACTGACAGGGGGTACGGAAACACCATATATTTT. Residues: CASSTDRGYGNTIYF.

The chain employs TRBV2 and TRBJ2-1; D possibly corresponds to TRBD2 (7 bases). Trimming shortened V by 11 bases and J by 6 bases, and 23 bases separated the two germline ends. This CDR3 comprises 15 residues. The germline CDR1 and CDR2 sequences are SNHLY and FYNNEI. The DNA for the CDR3 is TGTGCCTCCCGCGGGGGCCTCCCAATCGGCAATGAGCAGTTCTTC. Translated, it gives CASRGGLPIGNEQFF.

A single count supports this clone. The chain has TRBV19 and TRBJ2-7, with TRBD1 matching 7 bases. Germline lookup yields CDR1 LNHDA and CDR2 SQIVND (reference sequence). The CDR3 has 13 amino acids. V was pared by 5 bases and J by 4 bases, with 5 bases of the junction left unmatched. The CDR3 sequence is CASSGDREYEQYF. CDR3 bases: TGTGCCAGTAGTGGAGACAGGGAGTACGAGCAGTACTTC.

The V call is TRBV28, the J call TRBJ2-7, with a possible D match to TRBD1 (5 bases). The germline CDR1 and CDR2 sequences are MDHEN and SYDVKM. Trimming took 1 base from V and 7 from J, leaving 14 bases between them. CDR3 length equals 14 residues. Written as DNA, the CDR3 is TGTGCCAGCAGTTTATCGGGCAGGGCATTGGAGCAGTACTTC. This codes for CASSLSGRALEQYF.

The rearrangement joins TRBV27 to TRBJ2-1; D uncertain. Per germline, CDR1 MNHEY and CDR2 SMNVEV (reference sequence). The CDR3 length is 13 residues. Trimming took 2 bases from V and 7 from J, leaving 9 bases between them. This CDR3 is CASSLNLRNEQFF. CDR3 in DNA: TGTGCCAGCAGTTTAAATCTTCGGAATGAGCAGTTCTTC.

The genes are TRBV19 and TRBJ1-4, with D possibly TRBD1 on 6 matching bases. Germline CDR1 LNHDA, CDR2 SQIVND (reference sequence). V shed 9 bases and J shed 0 bases, with 14 bases lying between them. The length of the CDR3 is 15 residues. The CDR3 here is CASTQGPATNEKLFF. Here the CDR3 DNA reads TGTGCCAGCACACAGGGCCCTGCAACTAATGAAAAACTGTTTTTT.

This chain connects TRBV11-2 to TRBJ1-5; 8 bases are shared with TRBD1. This CDR3 comprises 16 residues. Looked up from germline, CDR1 is SGHAT and CDR2 is FQNNGV. The V segment lost 5 bases and the J segment 0 bases; nucleotides outside the gene matches: 6. The CDR3 sequence is CASSAGDRISNQPQHF. CDR3 nucleotides: TGTGCCAGCAGCGCCGGGGACAGGATTAGCAATCAGCCCCAGCATTTT.

This chain joins TRBV11-3 and TRBJ2-7, with D perhaps TRBD1 (6 bases). Germline values: CDR1 SGHNT, CDR2 YENEEA. With 1 base removed from V and 0 bases from J, the gap between germline ends came to 7 bases. This CDR3 is built from 14 residues. The CDR3 spells CASSLVQGSYEQYF. As DNA, the CDR3 is TGTGCCAGCAGCTTAGTACAGGGCTCCTACGAGCAGTACTTC.

The V call is TRBV30, the J call TRBJ2-1; tentative D call: TRBD2 (5 bases). Germline V lookup: CDR1 GTSNPN, CDR2 SVGIG (reference sequence). The CDR3 has 14 amino acids. Trimming took off 1 base at V and 0 bases at J, with 7 bases between the two ends. For the CDR3, the DNA is TGTGCCTGGAGTGAAGGGAGCTCCTACAATGAGCAGTTCTTC. It is translated as CAWSEGSSYNEQFF.

The chain joins TRBV10-1 to TRBJ2-1; maybe TRBD1 (6 bases). Trimming took 3 bases from V and 7 from J, leaving 19 bases between them. This CDR3 is built from 16 residues. Germline CDR1 and CDR2: WNHNN and SYGVQD (reference sequence). CDR3 protein: CASSDPGQPSGNEQFF. CDR3 nucleotides: TGCGCCAGCAGTGACCCAGGACAGCCCTCAGGGAATGAGCAGTTCTTC.

The rearrangement uses TRBV5-1 and TRBJ2-6, with D possibly being TRBD2 (5 bases). Germline CDR1 SGHRS, CDR2 YFSETQ. The CDR3 is 15 residues long. V dropped 4 bases and J dropped 0 bases, with 8 bases sitting between them. CDR3 bases: TGCGCCAGCAGCCTAACTAGCTCTGGGGCCAACGTCCTGACTTTC. Its translation: CASSLTSSGANVLTF.

The chain uses TRBV6-6 and TRBJ2-4; 8 bases are shared with TRBD2. Trimming removed 7 bases from V and 8 bases from J; junction bases left unmatched: 10. The CDR3 consists of 14 residues. Per the germline V gene, CDR1 is MNHNY and CDR2 is SVGAGI (reference sequence). This CDR3 is CASMGSGGIDIQYF. The DNA of the CDR3 is TGTGCCAGCATGGGCAGCGGGGGCATAGACATTCAGTACTTC.

The genes are TRBV9 and TRBJ1-4; possibly TRBD1 for D (5 bases). V dropped 0 bases and J dropped 7 bases, with 10 bases sitting between them. This CDR3 is 14 amino acids long. Per germline, CDR1 SGDLS and CDR2 YYNGEE. CDR3 sequence reads: CASSVGQGGEKLFF. As DNA, the CDR3 is TGTGCCAGCAGCGTAGGTCAGGGTGGTGAAAAACTGTTTTTT.

This chain joins TRBV2 and TRBJ1-2; tentatively, D is TRBD1 (6 bases). Germline CDR1 SNHLY, CDR2 FYNNEI. Trimming took off 6 bases at V and 0 bases at J, with 11 bases between the two ends. This CDR3 is built from 14 residues. The CDR3 bases are TGTGCCAGCAGCGTACAGGGCTCTAACTATGGCTACACCTTC. This codes for CASSVQGSNYGYTF.